This record concerns one T cell receptor beta chain sequence. Its antigen is not known. This sample was taken from a study of identical twins. Regarding the study as a whole: Researchers reported weaker excess twin sharing in beta out-of-frame sequences.

Germline trimming cut 3 bases from V and 1 base from J; bases unmatched to any gene: 10. This CDR3 is 18 amino acids long. Germline CDR1 MNHEY, CDR2 SMNVEV (reference sequence). TCRdb analysed the 5' RACE reads with MiXCR anew, one entry per CDR3 protein. Found here are over 500,000 distinct CDR3 sequences, around 20% of them singletons; the top ten hold under 0.95%. This same sample was also part of a study on T cells expressing NK-cell markers.

The chain joins TRBV27 to TRBJ2-1, with TRBD2 matching 9 bases. The sequencing input was CD4+ T cells sorted from blood. The receptor's source is a woman aged 18-29 years in good health. CDR3 sequence (DNA): TGTGCCAGCAGTTTCAACAGCGGGAGGCATGTTTCCTACAATGAGCAGTTCTTC. Protein: CASSFNSGRHVSYNEQFF.